Each of the 31 T cell receptor beta chains below was sequenced from the same sample in a study of low-dose radiotherapy and immunotherapy resistance in tumors. With a constant-region primer and a V-primer adapter, TCRs were subjected to 20 to 25 PCR cycles of amplification. In TCRdb, the reads were re-called with MiXCR into one record per CDR3 protein. Of tens of thousands of distinct CDR3 sequences listed, about 10% are singletons. Time point indicated: before trial treatment. The starting material was PBMCs, obtained before treatment. The receptors come from a female donor with ovarian cancer.

The sample holds a few counts of this clonotype. This rearrangement joins TRBV20-1 to TRBJ2-1; D is unclear. The CDR3 length is 13 residues. The germline CDR1 and CDR2 sequences are DFQATT and SNEGSKA (reference sequence). Trimming left V 5 bases short and J 10 bases short, with 18 bases between. The CDR3 loop is CSALLRSSFEQFF. The CDR3 coding sequence is TGCAGTGCTCTTCTGCGCTCCTCCTTCGAGCAGTTCTTC.

This clonotype was recorded at least ten times. The rearrangement links TRBV28 to TRBJ2-7; 8 nucleotides match TRBD1. The V gene's germline CDR1 is MDHEN and CDR2 SYDVKM. V was clipped by 4 bases and J by 2 bases; unmatched bases: 7. CDR3 length: 15 residues. The CDR3 coding sequence is TGTGCCAGCAGTTCGACAGGGGCTTCGACCTACGAGCAGTACTTC. It is translated as CASSSTGASTYEQYF.

In this sample, this clonotype turned up many times. The V and J genes are TRBV28 and TRBJ2-1; D is unclear. The V end was cut by 7 bases, the J end by 9 bases, with 16 bases between. Germline V gives CDR1 MDHEN, CDR2 SYDVKM. This CDR3 contains 13 residues. The CDR3 here is CASTSGRFGEQFF. The CDR3 DNA reads TGTGCCAGCACCTCGGGTCGTTTTGGTGAGCAGTTCTTC.

This clonotype was counted at least ten times. This chain joins TRBV6-2 or TRBV6-3 and TRBJ1-3, with a possible D match to TRBD1 (5 bases). Germline CDR1 MNHEY, CDR2 SVGEGT. Trimming removed 10 bases at V and 0 bases at J, with 13 bases between. The CDR3 sequence is 14 residues long. CDR3 protein: CAISGPRSGNTIYF. The CDR3, as DNA: TGTGCCATCTCGGGACCGCGCTCTGGAAACACCATATATTTT.

Worth noting for this clonotype: A read error is the likely source, as a far larger clone sits one nucleotide away. V usage is TRBV27 and J usage is TRBJ1-1; 8 nucleotides line up with TRBD1. Germline V lookup: CDR1 MNHEY, CDR2 SMNVEV (reference sequence). This CDR3 has 12 amino acids. The junction had 6 bases not matched to a gene; V was cut back by 4 bases and J by 11 bases. CDR3: CASSCSGQGAFF. The CDR3 bases are TGTGCCAGCAGTTGTTCCGGACAGGGTGCTTTCTTT.

This clonotype was counted at least ten times. The chain recombines TRBV12-3 or TRBV12-4 with TRBJ1-6; the match to TRBD1 covers 8 bases. J lost 9 bases, V lost 7 bases, and 8 bases had no gene match. This CDR3 is 14 amino acids long. The CDR3 nucleotides are TGTGCCAGCACTGGACAGGGTTCAAGTTCACCCCTCCACTTT. Translating it yields CASTGQGSSSPLHF.

This clonotype came up many times. This chain joins TRBV3-1 and TRBJ1-1; D unclear. Between the trimmed V and J ends, which lost 0 bases and 5 bases, there was a span of 19 bases. CDR1 is LGHDT, CDR2 YNNKEL, per germline (reference sequence). CDR3 length: 17 amino acids. The DNA of the CDR3 is TGTGCCAGCAGCCAAGATAGGGCCGGAGGGAGACGAACTGAAGCTTTCTTT. The encoded protein is CASSQDRAGGRRTEAFF.

There are many counts of this clonotype. V usage is TRBV25-1 and J usage is TRBJ2-3; TRBD1 might be the D (5 bases). Germline CDR1 MGHDK, CDR2 SYGVNS. This CDR3 comprises 16 residues. V was trimmed by 3 bases and J by 0 bases, leaving 13 bases between them. The CDR3 sequence is CASSEADSPSTDTQYF. CDR3 coding DNA: TGTGCCAGCAGTGAGGCCGACAGTCCTAGCACAGATACGCAGTATTTT.

CDR3: CASSWAEDTQYF. DNA for the CDR3: TGTGCCAGCAGCTGGGCCGAAGATACGCAGTATTTT. The chain uses TRBV7-9 and TRBJ2-3; D remains unclear. With 4 bases removed from V and 5 bases from J, the gap between germline ends came to 7 bases. Looked up from germline, CDR1 is SEHNR and CDR2 is FQNEAQ (reference sequence). The CDR3 is made up of 12 amino acids.

This clonotype appeared many times. The chain uses TRBV10-3 and TRBJ2-7; 7 bases align to TRBD1. Germline V gene data show CDR1 as ENHRY and CDR2 as SYGVKD. The CDR3 contains 13 residues. The V gene end was trimmed by 5 bases and the J gene end by 3 bases; junction bases not matched to a gene: 4. As DNA, the CDR3 is TGTGCCATCAGTTGGGACAGTGACTACGAGCAGTACTTC. Its translation is CAISWDSDYEQYF.

This clonotype was picked up many times. The chain recombines TRBV28 with TRBJ1-5; D not certain. The length of the CDR3 is 13 residues. Trimming pared 3 bases from V and 4 bases from J, leaving 7 bases between. Germline V lookup: CDR1 MDHEN, CDR2 SYDVKM. CDR3 sequence: CASSFRINQPQHF. The DNA of the CDR3 is TGTGCCAGCAGTTTCAGAATAAATCAGCCCCAGCATTTT.

This clonotype was counted at least ten times. V usage is TRBV9 and J usage is TRBJ2-1; 9 positions match TRBD2. V lost 3 bases, J lost 3 bases, and 4 bases stayed unmatched. Germline assignment: CDR1 SGDLS and CDR2 YYNGEE. The CDR3 consists of 15 residues. CDR3 sequence reads: CASSARTSVYNEQFF. CDR3 nucleotide sequence: TGTGCCAGCAGCGCTAGGACTAGCGTCTACAATGAGCAGTTCTTC.

The table lists this clonotype with many counts. This CDR3 reads CASSEQGAETQYF. Here the CDR3 DNA reads TGTGCCAGTAGTGAACAGGGGGCAGAGACCCAGTACTTC. The chain uses TRBV19 and TRBJ2-5; 9 bases are a match to TRBD1. The CDR3 sequence is 13 residues long. Germline V lookup: CDR1 LNHDA, CDR2 SQIVND (reference sequence). The V segment lost 5 bases and the J segment 4 bases; nucleotides outside the gene matches: 2.

This clonotype was observed many times. The chain has TRBV7-2 and TRBJ2-5, with a possible D match to TRBD2 (6 bases). CDR3 length: 14 residues. Germline CDR1 and CDR2: SGHTA and FQGNSA. Trimming took 1 base from V and 5 from J, leaving 11 bases between them. The CDR3, as DNA: TGTGCCAGCAGCTTAGAGGTAGCGGAGGAGACCCAGTACTTC. This gives the protein CASSLEVAEETQYF.

This clonotype has at least ten counts. J is TRBJ2-1 and V is TRBV3-1; 8 bases align to TRBD2. With V trimmed by 1 base and J by 0 bases, 2 bases remained unmatched. CDR1 and CDR2 from the germline V gene are LGHDT and YNNKEL (reference sequence). The length of the CDR3 is 16 residues. CDR3 coding DNA: TGTGCCAGCAGCCAAGGGGGACTAGGCTCCTACAATGAGCAGTTCTTC. Translating it yields CASSQGGLGSYNEQFF.

This clonotype was detected ten times or more. This chain connects TRBV5-1 to TRBJ2-2; a possible D gene is TRBD2 (5 bases). This CDR3 spans 15 amino acids. V gave up 3 bases and J gave up 1 base, with 10 bases separating them. Germline V gene lookup returns CDR1 SGHRS and CDR2 YFSETQ. The CDR3 sequence: CASSSDGVNTGELFF. CDR3 nucleotides: TGCGCCAGCAGCTCTGACGGGGTGAACACCGGGGAGCTGTTTTTT.

This clonotype was picked up many times. This chain joins TRBV7-2 and TRBJ1-1; no firm D call. V lost 3 bases and J lost 2, with 10 bases in between. Germline values: CDR1 SGHTA, CDR2 FQGNSA. The CDR3 contains 14 residues. CDR3 nucleotide sequence: TGTGCCAGCAGCTTTTCAGGCCCTAACACTGAAGCTTTCTTT. Its protein is CASSFSGPNTEAFF.

This clonotype was seen at least ten times. V usage is TRBV3-1 and J usage is TRBJ2-5; 7 positions match TRBD2. The ends lost 4 bases at V and 5 bases at J; junction bases unmatched: 7. Germline CDR1 reads LGHDT; CDR2 reads YNNKEL (reference sequence). The CDR3 sequence is 14 residues long. As DNA, the CDR3 is TGTGCCAGCAGCCCAGCGGGGTTTACGGAGACCCAGTACTTC. This gives the protein CASSPAGFTETQYF.

This clonotype was seen ten or more times. The chain employs TRBV12-3 or TRBV12-4 and TRBJ2-7; no firm D call. Between the trimmed V and J ends, which lost 5 bases and 1 base, there was a span of 21 bases. CDR3 length: 17 residues. CDR3 sequence (DNA): TGTGCCAGCAGTCGAGACGTTGGTGCCGGAGCTTCCTACGAGCAGTACTTC. Protein: CASSRDVGAGASYEQYF.

This clonotype occurred many times. The rearrangement links TRBV2 to TRBJ2-1, with TRBD2 matching 11 bases. The junction had 4 bases not matched to a gene; V was cut back by 6 bases and J by 3 bases. CDR3 length: 15 residues. Germline V CDR1 and CDR2: SNHLY, FYNNEI. The CDR3 protein is CASRVGLAGYNEQFF. CDR3 DNA sequence: TGTGCCAGCAGGGTAGGACTAGCGGGCTACAATGAGCAGTTCTTC.

This clonotype was recorded a few times. Likely a read error: the CDR3 ends without its conserved phenylalanine or tryptophan. The DNA is left out, because the CDR3 cannot be placed on it with certainty; the CDR3 is given as TCRdb lists it. This sequence joins TRBV6-5 and TRBJ2-3. The germline V gene has CDR1 MNHEY and CDR2 SVGAGI. The CDR3 length is 13 residues, termini included. The CDR3 sequence is CASSYSQLGTLWV.

This clonotype was seen many times. The chain recombines TRBV20-1 with TRBJ2-2, with 10 bases that match TRBD1. This CDR3 is 12 amino acids long. The germline gives CDR1 DFQATT, CDR2 SNEGSKA (reference sequence). V lost 6 bases and J lost 7; bases outside the gene matches: 2. The CDR3 DNA follows: TGCAGTGCGGGACAGGGGAACGGGGAGCTGTTTTTT. This encodes CSAGQGNGELFF.

This clonotype was seen ten or more times. The rearrangement links TRBV5-6 to TRBJ2-2, with TRBD1 matching over 8 bases. The CDR3 has 15 residues. V gave up 6 bases and J gave up 4 bases; unmatched junction bases: 8. CDR1 and CDR2 from the germline V gene are SGHDT and YYEEEE. The CDR3 DNA follows: TGTGCCAGCACCCGACAGGGGCCCAGCACCGGGGAGCTGTTTTTT. As protein: CASTRQGPSTGELFF.

This clonotype was picked up many times. The genes are TRBV6-2 or TRBV6-3 and TRBJ2-1; perhaps TRBD1 as D (5 bases). Trimming removed 6 bases from V and 10 bases from J, with 10 bases in between. This CDR3 comprises 11 residues. CDR1 is MNHEY and CDR2 is SVGEGT in the germline V gene. CDR3: CASSNRGEQFF. In nucleotides, the CDR3 is TGTGCCAGCAGCAATAGGGGCGAGCAGTTCTTC.

This clonotype was detected many times. The rearrangement joins TRBV5-1 to TRBJ2-2, with 7 bases matching TRBD2. Germline CDR1 and CDR2: SGHRS and YFSETQ. V trimming: 3 bases; J trimming: 0 bases; junction bases outside the gene matches: 5. The CDR3 runs to 16 residues. In nucleotides, the CDR3 is TGCGCCAGCAGCTGGGACCGGGGGGCGAACACCGGGGAGCTGTTTTTT. It translates to CASSWDRGANTGELFF.

In its sample, this clonotype was seen many times. The chain employs TRBV6-2 or TRBV6-3 and TRBJ2-3, with 8 bases lining up with TRBD2. V lost 7 bases and J lost 4; bases outside the gene matches: 13. This CDR3 comprises 16 residues. CDR1 MNHEY and CDR2 SVGEGT come from the germline V gene. CDR3 residues: CASNPPGGGRADTQYF. DNA of the CDR3: TGTGCCAGCAATCCTCCGGGGGGGGGGCGGGCAGATACGCAGTATTTT.

The sample holds many counts of this clonotype. The chain combines TRBV9 with TRBJ2-7; D perhaps matches TRBD1 (5 bases). V lost 0 bases, J lost 0 bases, and 13 bases lay in between. Germline V lookup: CDR1 SGDLS, CDR2 YYNGEE. This CDR3 spans 16 amino acids. The CDR3 is CASSVGQGLSSYEQYF. For the CDR3, the DNA is TGTGCCAGCAGCGTAGGTCAGGGATTGAGCTCCTACGAGCAGTACTTC.

This clonotype has at least ten counts. The chain recombines TRBV27 with TRBJ1-5, with 7 positions matching TRBD1. CDR1 is MNHEY and CDR2 is SMNVEV in the germline V gene (reference sequence). V dropped 6 bases and J dropped 0; count of bases not matched to a gene: 14. The CDR3 totals 18 residues. The DNA for the CDR3 is TGTGCCAGCAGCCGAAAAACAGGGGAGAGGGGTAGCAATCAGCCCCAGCATTTT. Residues: CASSRKTGERGSNQPQHF.

In its sample, this clonotype was seen many times. This chain connects TRBV2 to TRBJ2-6, with no clear D. Per germline, CDR1 SNHLY and CDR2 FYNNEI. The V gene lost 5 bases and the J gene lost 4 bases, with 3 bases spanning the gap. This CDR3 has 12 amino acids. CDR3 sequence reads: CASSTGANVLTF. The CDR3, as DNA: TGTGCCAGCAGTACAGGGGCCAACGTCCTGACTTTC. The whole variable domain, filled in from reference TRBV2 and TRBJ2-6, reads EPEVTQTPSHQVTQMGQEVILRCVPISNHLYFYWYRQILGQKVEFLVSFYNNEISEKSEIFDDQFSVERPDGSNFTLKIRSTKLEDSAMYFCASSTGANVLTFGAGSRLTVL.

There are many counts of this clonotype. The chain employs TRBV24-1 and TRBJ2-3, with 9 bases that match TRBD1. The CDR3 runs to 16 residues. Germline lookup yields CDR1 KGHDR and CDR2 SFDVKD. The V and J ends lost 3 bases and 7 bases, in that order; junction bases with no gene match: 10. The CDR3 spells CATSDVRTGDKYTQYF. CDR3 DNA: TGTGCCACCAGTGATGTGAGGACAGGGGACAAATATACGCAGTATTTT.

This clonotype was picked up many times. This sequence joins TRBV4-2 and TRBJ2-1, with 11 bases identical to TRBD2. CDR1 and CDR2 from the germline V gene are LGHNA and YNFKEQ. This CDR3 region has 16 residues. The V segment lost 4 bases and the J segment 9 bases; nucleotides outside the gene matches: 11. The CDR3 DNA reads as TGTGCCAGCAGCCGAAGTAGCGGGGGGGTGGGGAGTGAGCAGTTCTTC. Its translation: CASSRSSGGVGSEQFF.